This T cell receptor (beta chain) was found in a study of cytomegalovirus exposure and HLA in healthy donors. Regarding this clone: Other DNA sequences from this sample encode an identical CDR3 as well.

This CDR3 comprises 13 residues. From germline, CDR1 is SGHTA and CDR2 FQGTGA. Trimming took off 6 bases at V and 1 base at J, with 9 bases between the two ends. Assay used: immunoSEQ multiplex PCR; TCRdb lists only in-frame clones, some missing. This table holds 65,000 to 80,000 clones, roughly 94% found once. This clonotype was sampled from a woman between 18 and 29 years old in good health and CMV-seropositive. Sequenced material: PBMCs. V usage is TRBV7-3 and J usage is TRBJ1-1, with a possible D match to TRBD1 (5 bases). The CDR3 sequence: CASSLTGNTEAFF. CDR3 in DNA: TGTGCCAGCAGTCTTACAGGGAACACTGAAGCTTTCTTT.